A selection of T cell receptor beta chains follows, all from one sample in a study of response to subunit inactivated influenza vaccine. One entry per CDR3 protein, called by TCRdb with MiXCR from the RT-PCR reads. The sample yields around 520,000 distinct CDR3 sequences, around 11% seen once. Source: PBMCs from blood, taken on the day of vaccination. These receptors were collected from a man aged 45-65 years who received an inactivated influenza vaccine. CDR3s include the opening cysteine and the closing phenylalanine or tryptophan. D genes are given only for firm matches. Part of the rows lack a size; the others show once, few, many or a class for expanded clones.

CDR3 protein | CDR3 DNA | D gene | clone size | J gene | V gene
CAATGQAKPSYNEQFF | TGTGCCGCGACAGGACAGGCGAAACCCTCCTACAATGAGCAGTTCTTC | TRBD1 | - | TRBJ2-1 | TRBV28
CASSLVVLAGGLNEQFF | TGTGCCAGCAGCTTAGTGGTACTAGCGGGAGGATTAAATGAGCAGTTCTTC | TRBD2 | many | TRBJ2-1 | TRBV11-2
CASSPGTREGYTQYF | TGTGCCAGCAGCCCCGGGACTAGAGAGGGGTATACGCAGTATTTT | TRBD2 | - | TRBJ2-3 | TRBV4-2
CASQATGGNTGELFF | TGTGCCAGTCAAGCAACAGGGGGCAACACCGGGGAGCTGTTTTTT | TRBD1 | - | TRBJ2-2 | TRBV7-6
CAISGQDPYEQYF | TGTGCCATCAGCGGACAGGATCCCTACGAGCAGTACTTC | TRBD1 | - | TRBJ2-7 | TRBV10-3
CASSVGNSGKSTDTQYF | TGTGCCAGCAGCGTTGGGAATAGCGGGAAAAGCACAGATACGCAGTATTTT | TRBD2 | few | TRBJ2-3 | TRBV9
CASSYSLAGEKGRTQYF | TGTGCCAGCAGTTACTCACTAGCGGGGGAAAAAGGGAGGACGCAGTATTTT | TRBD2 | few | TRBJ2-3 | TRBV6-5
CASSTWTGSGETQYF | TGTGCCAGCAGCACCTGGACAGGGTCGGGAGAGACCCAGTACTTC | TRBD1 | - | TRBJ2-5 | TRBV7-2
CSARDLGQGSVDEQFF | TGCAGTGCTAGAGATCTAGGACAGGGGTCCGTCGATGAGCAGTTCTTC | TRBD1 | few | TRBJ2-1 | TRBV20-1
CASSDWGPNQPQHF | TGCGCCAGCAGTGATTGGGGACCCAATCAGCCCCAGCATTTT | - | many | TRBJ1-5 | TRBV10-2
CASSTSGGAYTQYF | TGTGCCAGCAGTACTAGCGGGGGGGCGTATACGCAGTATTTT | TRBD2 | many | TRBJ2-3 | TRBV12-3/TRBV12-4
CASSSQGSGYGYTF | TGTGCCAGCAGCTCACAGGGGTCGGGCTATGGCTACACCTTC | TRBD1 | few | TRBJ1-2 | TRBV7-2
CATRRDTQETQYF | TGTGCCACTCGTCGGGACACCCAAGAGACCCAGTACTTC | - | - | TRBJ2-5 | TRBV19
CASRSSHRGREQFF | TGTGCCAGTAGGTCATCGCATAGGGGGCGTGAGCAGTTCTTC | TRBD1 | - | TRBJ2-1 | TRBV19
CSALRGGTGLYRRNEQFF | TGCAGCGCTTTGAGAGGGGGGACAGGCCTATACAGGAGAAATGAGCAGTTCTTC | TRBD1 | many | TRBJ2-1 | TRBV29-1
CMDREGYTF | TGCATGGACAGGGAAGGCTACACCTTC | TRBD1 | - | TRBJ1-2 | TRBV20-1
CASSGSAGNTIYF | TGTGCCAGCAGCGGAAGCGCTGGAAACACCATATATTTT | - | few | TRBJ1-3 | TRBV9
CASSPRQGFGELFF | TGTGCCAGCAGTCCGAGACAGGGGTTCGGGGAGCTGTTTTTT | TRBD1 | few | TRBJ2-2 | TRBV12-3/TRBV12-4
CASSPGTTNNSPLHF | TGTGCCAGCAGCCCTGGGACAACGAATAATTCACCCCTCCACTTT | - | many | TRBJ1-6 | TRBV7-9
CASSPRLGGYTF | TGTGCCAGCAGTCCTAGGTTAGGAGGCTACACCTTC | - | - | TRBJ1-2 | TRBV12-3/TRBV12-4
CATSRPQYETQYF | TGTGCCACCAGCAGACCACAATACGAGACCCAGTACTTC | - | many | TRBJ2-5 | TRBV15
CASSFAGGPNTEAFF | TGTGCCAGCAGCTTTGCCGGGGGACCTAACACTGAAGCTTTCTTT | - | many | TRBJ1-1 | TRBV5-5
CAISEPQTTVDEQFF | TGTGCCATCAGTGAGCCACAGACTACCGTCGATGAGCAGTTCTTC | - | few | TRBJ2-1 | TRBV10-3
CASSPSRNNEQFF | TGTGCCAGCTCACCATCCAGAAACAATGAGCAGTTCTTC | - | few | TRBJ2-1 | TRBV18
CASSYGRNSNQPQHF | TGTGCCAGCAGTTATGGGCGGAATAGCAATCAGCCCCAGCATTTT | - | - | TRBJ1-5 | TRBV6-2/TRBV6-3
CSARVSLAGSHIQYF | TGCAGTGCTAGAGTTTCCTTAGCGGGGTCTCACATTCAGTACTTC | TRBD2 | - | TRBJ2-4 | TRBV20-1
CASSSDGTRYYEQYF | TGTGCCAGCAGCTCCGACGGGACAAGATACTACGAGCAGTACTTC | - | - | TRBJ2-7 | TRBV7-6
CASSVNGDTQYF | TGTGCCAGCAGCGTGAACGGGGATACGCAGTATTTT | - | - | TRBJ2-3 | TRBV6-2/TRBV6-3
CASSSLGGINTIYF | TGTGCCAGCAGCTCCCTAGGGGGGATCAACACCATATATTTT | - | large | TRBJ1-3 | TRBV9
CSAPRRETQYF | TGCAGTGCCCCCCGGAGAGAGACCCAGTACTTC | - | - | TRBJ2-5 | TRBV20-1
CASRNRVQETQYF | TGTGCCAGCAGAAACCGGGTCCAAGAGACCCAGTACTTC | - | - | TRBJ2-5 | TRBV7-9
CASSYSYSKNTGELFF | TGTGCCAGCAGTTACTCCTACTCCAAAAACACCGGGGAGCTGTTTTTT | - | - | TRBJ2-2 | TRBV6-5
CASSSSGGGGTDTQYF | TGTGCCAGCAGCTCCAGCGGGGGGGGTGGCACAGATACGCAGTATTTT | TRBD2 | - | TRBJ2-3 | TRBV7-2
CSAGLRYTEAFF | TGCAGTGCTGGGCTACGGTACACTGAAGCTTTCTTT | - | - | TRBJ1-1 | TRBV20-1
CASSTLGGLIAGELFF | TGTGCCAGCAGCACCCTTGGGGGTTTGATCGCCGGGGAGCTGTTTTTT | - | - | TRBJ2-2 | TRBV28
CASSLDRGHVETQYF | TGTGCCAGCAGCTTAGATCGGGGGCATGTAGAGACCCAGTACTTC | - | few | TRBJ2-5 | TRBV7-9
CATSVDSGSVNTGELFF | TGTGCCACCAGTGTAGATAGCGGGAGCGTAAACACCGGGGAGCTGTTTTTT | TRBD2 | - | TRBJ2-2 | TRBV24-1
CASKGQPNSPLHF | TGTGCCAGCAAGGGACAGCCTAATTCACCCCTCCACTTT | TRBD1 | many | TRBJ1-6 | TRBV11-2
CSVKRSSGANVLTF | TGCAGCGTCAAAAGGAGCTCTGGGGCCAACGTCCTGACTTTC | - | few | TRBJ2-6 | TRBV29-1
CATSPGPGKVGTGELFF | TGTGCCACCTCCCCGGGTCCAGGAAAAGTCGGCACCGGGGAGCTGTTTTTT | - | - | TRBJ2-2 | TRBV6-2/TRBV6-3
CASSLAAGYETQYF | TGCGCCAGCAGCTTGGCCGCAGGGTACGAGACCCAGTACTTC | - | few | TRBJ2-5 | TRBV5-1
CASSYGIASDEQFF | TGTGCCAGCAGTTACGGGATAGCCTCGGATGAGCAGTTCTTC | - | few | TRBJ2-1 | TRBV6-2/TRBV6-3
CASSLSGTGRYEQYF | TGCGCCAGCAGCTTATCCGGGACAGGGCGATACGAGCAGTACTTC | TRBD1 | many | TRBJ2-7 | TRBV5-1
CASSLPQGGYTF | TGTGCCAGCAGCTTACCCCAGGGGGGCTACACCTTC | - | - | TRBJ1-2 | TRBV7-9
CASSHLRSTETQYF | TGTGCCAGCAGCCACCTCAGGTCGACAGAGACCCAGTACTTC | - | many | TRBJ2-5 | TRBV7-9
CASSQYRGGIEQYF | TGCGCCAGCAGCCAATACAGGGGGGGGATCGAGCAGTACTTC | - | many | TRBJ2-7 | TRBV4-1
CASSYLPTGQGSPLHF | TGTGCCAGCAGTTACCTCCCGACAGGGCAGGGGTCACCCCTCCACTTT | TRBD1 | few | TRBJ1-6 | TRBV6-5
CASSQALVAGAYEQYF | TGTGCCAGCAGCCAAGCGTTAGTGGCAGGAGCCTACGAGCAGTACTTC | - | many | TRBJ2-7 | TRBV3-1
CSARPPTGNNEQFF | TGCAGTGCTAGACCTCCGACAGGGAACAATGAGCAGTTCTTC | TRBD1 | many | TRBJ2-1 | TRBV20-1
CASSKGALESEQYF | TGTGCCAGCAGTAAAGGGGCGCTGGAGTCCGAGCAGTACTTC | - | - | TRBJ2-7 | TRBV2
CASSLDGWGETQYF | TGTGCCAGCAGCCTCGACGGCTGGGGAGAGACCCAGTACTTC | - | - | TRBJ2-5 | TRBV5-6
CATSRAARDTQYF | TGTGCCACCAGCAGAGCCGCCCGGGATACGCAGTATTTT | - | - | TRBJ2-3 | TRBV15
CATAPGLSYEQYF | TGTGCCACCGCCCCGGGTCTATCCTACGAGCAGTACTTC | - | few | TRBJ2-7 | TRBV15
CASSFPPGQGGEGELFF | TGTGCCAGCAGCTTTCCCCCGGGACAGGGGGGAGAGGGGGAGCTGTTTTTT | TRBD1 | few | TRBJ2-2 | TRBV12-3/TRBV12-4
CASSFEGRSSYEQYF | TGTGCCAGCAGCTTTGAGGGCAGGAGCTCCTACGAGCAGTACTTC | - | few | TRBJ2-7 | TRBV5-6
CASSQETVNEQFF | TGTGCCAGCAGCCAGGAAACAGTCAATGAGCAGTTCTTC | - | few | TRBJ2-1 | TRBV4-2
CASSPGLRSGPQETQYF | TGTGCCAGCAGCCCCGGGCTTAGAAGCGGACCTCAAGAGACCCAGTACTTC | - | few | TRBJ2-5 | TRBV9